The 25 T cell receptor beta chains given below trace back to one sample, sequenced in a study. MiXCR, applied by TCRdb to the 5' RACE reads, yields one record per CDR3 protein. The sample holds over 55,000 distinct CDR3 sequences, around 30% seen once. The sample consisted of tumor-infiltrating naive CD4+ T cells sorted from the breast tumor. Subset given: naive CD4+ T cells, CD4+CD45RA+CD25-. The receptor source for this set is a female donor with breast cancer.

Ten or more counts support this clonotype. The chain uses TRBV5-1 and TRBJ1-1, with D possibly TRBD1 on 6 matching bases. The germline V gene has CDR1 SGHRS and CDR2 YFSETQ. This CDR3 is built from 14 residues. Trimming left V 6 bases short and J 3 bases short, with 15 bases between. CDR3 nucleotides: TGCGCCAGCACCTACAGGGTGGGGTACACTGAAGCTTTCTTT. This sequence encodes CASTYRVGYTEAFF.

CDR3 DNA sequence: TGTGCCAGCAGTGTAACGGGCAGAAGCTCCTATAATTCACCCCTCCACTTT. The encoded protein is CASSVTGRSSYNSPLHF. The chain has TRBV6-1 and TRBJ1-6; D is unresolved. Trimming took 4 bases from V and 0 from J, leaving 13 bases between them. The CDR3 runs 17 residues. Germline lookup yields CDR1 MNHNS and CDR2 SASEGT.

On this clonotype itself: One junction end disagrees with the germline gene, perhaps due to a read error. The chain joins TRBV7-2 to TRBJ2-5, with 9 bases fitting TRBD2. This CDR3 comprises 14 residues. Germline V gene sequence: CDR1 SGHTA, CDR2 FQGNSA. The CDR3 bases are TGTGCCAGCAGCGTAGCTAGCGGGATGTTGACCCAGTACTTC. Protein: CASSVASGMLTQYF.

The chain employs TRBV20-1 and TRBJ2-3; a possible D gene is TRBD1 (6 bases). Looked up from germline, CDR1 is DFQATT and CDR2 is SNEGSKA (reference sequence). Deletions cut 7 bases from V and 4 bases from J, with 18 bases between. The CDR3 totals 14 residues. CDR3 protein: CSVAGTLNADTQYF. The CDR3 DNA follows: TGCAGTGTTGCCGGGACACTGAACGCAGATACGCAGTATTTT.

The CDR3 is CASSFNSYNEQFF. CDR3 nucleotides: TGTGCCAGCAGCTTTAACTCCTACAATGAGCAGTTCTTC. The V gene is TRBV7-3, the J gene TRBJ2-1; D uncertain. The CDR3 is made up of 13 amino acids. CDR1 SGHTA and CDR2 FQGTGA come from the germline V gene. Trimming left V 3 bases short and J 0 bases short, with 3 bases between.

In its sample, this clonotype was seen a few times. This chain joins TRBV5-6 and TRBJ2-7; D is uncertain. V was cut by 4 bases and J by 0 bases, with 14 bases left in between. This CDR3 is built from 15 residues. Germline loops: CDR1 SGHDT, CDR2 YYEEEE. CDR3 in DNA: TGTGCCAGCAGCCCAAGCACCCATTTCTCCTACGAGCAGTACTTC. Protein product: CASSPSTHFSYEQYF.

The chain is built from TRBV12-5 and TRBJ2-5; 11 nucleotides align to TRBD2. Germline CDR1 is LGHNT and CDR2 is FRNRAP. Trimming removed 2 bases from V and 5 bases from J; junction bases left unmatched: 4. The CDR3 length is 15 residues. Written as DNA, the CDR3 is TGTGCTAGTGGTTTGCTAGCGGGAGGATCCGAGACCCAGTACTTC. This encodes CASGLLAGGSETQYF.

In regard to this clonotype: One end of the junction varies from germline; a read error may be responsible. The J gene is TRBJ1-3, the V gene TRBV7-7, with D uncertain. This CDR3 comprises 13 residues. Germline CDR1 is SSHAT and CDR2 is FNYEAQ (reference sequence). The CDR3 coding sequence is TGTGCTAGCAGCTCGGACTCTGGAAACACCATATATTTT. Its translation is CASSSDSGNTIYF.

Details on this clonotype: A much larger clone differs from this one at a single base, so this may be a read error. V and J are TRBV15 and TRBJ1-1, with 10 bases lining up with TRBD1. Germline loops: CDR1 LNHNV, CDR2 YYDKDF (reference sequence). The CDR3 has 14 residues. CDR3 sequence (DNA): TGTACCACCAGCCCGGGACAGGGGTTCGCTGAAGCTTTCTTT. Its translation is CTTSPGQGFAEAFF.

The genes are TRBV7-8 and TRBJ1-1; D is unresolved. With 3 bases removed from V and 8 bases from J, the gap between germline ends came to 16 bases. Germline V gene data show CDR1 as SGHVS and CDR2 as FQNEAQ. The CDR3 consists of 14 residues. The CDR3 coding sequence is TGTGCCAGCAGCTTCGAGACGAGTTTGATAGAAGCTTTCTTT. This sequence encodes CASSFETSLIEAFF.

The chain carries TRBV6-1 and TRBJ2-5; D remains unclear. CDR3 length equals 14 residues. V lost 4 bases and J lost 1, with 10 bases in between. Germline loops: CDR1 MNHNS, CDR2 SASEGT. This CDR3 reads CASSVGIFQETQYF. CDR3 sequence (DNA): TGTGCCAGCAGTGTTGGGATTTTCCAAGAGACCCAGTACTTC.

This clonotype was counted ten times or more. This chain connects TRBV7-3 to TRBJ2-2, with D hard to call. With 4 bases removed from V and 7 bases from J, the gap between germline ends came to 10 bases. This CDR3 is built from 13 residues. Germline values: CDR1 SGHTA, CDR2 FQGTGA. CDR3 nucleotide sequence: TGTGCCAGCAGCTCTAGGGTTAGCGGGGAGCTGTTTTTT. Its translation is CASSSRVSGELFF. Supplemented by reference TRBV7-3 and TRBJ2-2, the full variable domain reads GAGVSQTPSNKVTEKGKYVELRCDPISGHTALYWYRQSLGQGPEFLIYFQGTGAADDSGLPNDRFFAVRPEGSVSTLKIQRTERGDSAVYLCASSSRVSGELFFGEGSRLTVL.

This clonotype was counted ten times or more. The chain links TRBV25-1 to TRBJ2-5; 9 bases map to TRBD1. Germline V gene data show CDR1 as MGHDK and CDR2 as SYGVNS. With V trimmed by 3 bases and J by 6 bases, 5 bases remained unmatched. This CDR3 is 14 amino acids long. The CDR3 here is CASSDTGGVKTQYF. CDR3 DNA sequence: TGTGCCAGCAGTGATACAGGGGGCGTGAAGACCCAGTACTTC.

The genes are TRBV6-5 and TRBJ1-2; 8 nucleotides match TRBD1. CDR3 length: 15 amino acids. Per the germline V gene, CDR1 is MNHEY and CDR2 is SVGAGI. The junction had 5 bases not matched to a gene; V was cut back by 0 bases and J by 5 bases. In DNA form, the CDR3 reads TGTGCCAGCAGTTACTCTACAGGGGGGTATTATGGCTACACCTTC. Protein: CASSYSTGGYYGYTF.

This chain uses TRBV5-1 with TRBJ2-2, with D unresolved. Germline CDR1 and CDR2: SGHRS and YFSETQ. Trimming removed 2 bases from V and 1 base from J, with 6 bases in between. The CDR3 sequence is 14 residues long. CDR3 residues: CASSLGQNTGELFF. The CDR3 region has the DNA TGCGCCAGCAGCTTAGGCCAGAACACCGGGGAGCTGTTTTTT. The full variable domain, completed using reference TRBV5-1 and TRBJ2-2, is KAGVTQTPRYLIKTRGQQVTLSCSPISGHRSVSWYQQTPGQGLQFLFEYFSETQRNKGNFPGRFSGRQFSNSRSEMNVSTLELGDSALYLCASSLGQNTGELFFGEGSRLTVL.

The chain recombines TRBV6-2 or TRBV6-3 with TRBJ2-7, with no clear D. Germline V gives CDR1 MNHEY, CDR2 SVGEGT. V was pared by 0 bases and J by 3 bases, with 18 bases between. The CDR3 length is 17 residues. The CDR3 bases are TGTGCCAGCAGTTACTCGATATGGTACAAAAGGTACTACGAGCAGTACTTC. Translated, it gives CASSYSIWYKRYYEQYF.

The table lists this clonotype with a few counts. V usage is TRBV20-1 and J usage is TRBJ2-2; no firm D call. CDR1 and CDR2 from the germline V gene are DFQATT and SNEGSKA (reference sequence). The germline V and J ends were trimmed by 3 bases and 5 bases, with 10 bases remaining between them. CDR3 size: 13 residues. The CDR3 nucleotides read TGCAGTGCTAGGGGGTTTCGGACCGGGGAGCTGTTTTTT. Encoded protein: CSARGFRTGELFF.

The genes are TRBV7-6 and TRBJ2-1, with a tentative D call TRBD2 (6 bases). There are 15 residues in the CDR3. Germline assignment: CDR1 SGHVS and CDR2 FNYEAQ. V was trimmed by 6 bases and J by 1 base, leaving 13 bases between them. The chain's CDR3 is CASSQNGGSYNEQFF. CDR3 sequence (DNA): TGTGCCAGCAGTCAGAACGGAGGGTCCTACAATGAGCAGTTCTTC.

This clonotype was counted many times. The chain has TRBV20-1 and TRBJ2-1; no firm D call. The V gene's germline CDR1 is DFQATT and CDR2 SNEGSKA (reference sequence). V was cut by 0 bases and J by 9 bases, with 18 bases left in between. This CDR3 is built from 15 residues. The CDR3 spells CSARDPSARWGEQFF. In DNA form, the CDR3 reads TGCAGTGCTAGAGATCCCTCGGCTAGATGGGGTGAGCAGTTCTTC.

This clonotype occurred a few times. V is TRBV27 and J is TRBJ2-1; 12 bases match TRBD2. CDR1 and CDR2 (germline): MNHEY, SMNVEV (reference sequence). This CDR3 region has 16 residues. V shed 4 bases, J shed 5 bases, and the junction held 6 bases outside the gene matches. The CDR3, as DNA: TGTGCCAGCAGTTCTATACTAGCGGGAGGACACAATGAGCAGTTCTTC. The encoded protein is CASSSILAGGHNEQFF.

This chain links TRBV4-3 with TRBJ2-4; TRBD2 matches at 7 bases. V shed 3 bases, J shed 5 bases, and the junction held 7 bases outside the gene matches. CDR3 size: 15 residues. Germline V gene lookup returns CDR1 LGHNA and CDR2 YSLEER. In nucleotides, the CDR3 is TGCGCCAGCAGCCAGCGGGGGACCTCGCAAAACATTCAGTACTTC. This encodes CASSQRGTSQNIQYF.

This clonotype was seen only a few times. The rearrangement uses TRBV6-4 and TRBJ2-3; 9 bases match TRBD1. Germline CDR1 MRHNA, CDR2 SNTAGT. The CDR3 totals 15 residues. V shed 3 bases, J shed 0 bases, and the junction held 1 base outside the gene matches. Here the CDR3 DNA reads TGTGCCAGCAGTGAACAGGGGGCTAGCACAGATACGCAGTATTTT. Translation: CASSEQGASTDTQYF.

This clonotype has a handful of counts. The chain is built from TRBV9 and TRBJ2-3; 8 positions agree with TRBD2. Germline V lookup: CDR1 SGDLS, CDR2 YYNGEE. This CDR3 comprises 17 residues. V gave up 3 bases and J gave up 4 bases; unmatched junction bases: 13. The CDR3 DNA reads TGTGCCAGCAGCGGCCGTTGGGGAGCGGGGGATGCAGATACGCAGTATTTT. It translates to CASSGRWGAGDADTQYF.

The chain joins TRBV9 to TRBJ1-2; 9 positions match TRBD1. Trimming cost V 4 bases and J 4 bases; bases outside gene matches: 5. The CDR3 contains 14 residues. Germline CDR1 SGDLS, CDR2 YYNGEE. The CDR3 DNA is TGTGCCAGCAGCCCATACAGGGGGCCCTATGGCTACACCTTC. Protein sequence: CASSPYRGPYGYTF.

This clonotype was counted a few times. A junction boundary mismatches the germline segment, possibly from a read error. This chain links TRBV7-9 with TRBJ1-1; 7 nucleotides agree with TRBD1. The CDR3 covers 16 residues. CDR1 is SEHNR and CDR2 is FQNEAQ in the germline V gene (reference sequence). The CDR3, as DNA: TGTGCCAGCAGCTTAGTAGGGACAGTCGGGAACACTGAAGCTTACTTT. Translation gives CASSLVGTVGNTEAYF. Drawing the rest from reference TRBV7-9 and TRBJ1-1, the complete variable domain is DTGVSQNPRHKITKRGQNVTFRCDPISEHNRLYWYRQTLGQGPEFLTYFQNEAQLEKSRLLSDRFSAERPKGSFSTLEIQRTEQGDSAMYLCASSLVGTVGNTEAYFGQGTRLTVV.